Below are 30 T cell receptor beta chains sequenced from a single sample in a study of blood T cell repertoires in COVID-19. The data were produced by immunoSEQ multiplex PCR, yet TCRdb's version contains in-frame clones alone and is incomplete. The sample lists over 110,000 clones, 80% occurring once. Input material: peripheral blood. All receptors come from a man between 65 and 80 years old who had recovered from COVID-19.

This rearrangement joins TRBV5-4 to TRBJ2-7; 11 positions match TRBD2. The CDR3 covers 15 residues. Germline-derived CDR1 and CDR2 are SGHNT and YYREEE (reference sequence). Unmatched junction bases numbered 6, after V lost 5 bases and J lost 2 bases. CDR3 loop: CASSFLAGGAYEQYF. The CDR3 coding sequence is TGTGCCAGCAGTTTTTTAGCGGGAGGGGCCTACGAGCAGTACTTC. Drawing the rest from reference TRBV5-4 and TRBJ2-7, the complete variable domain is ETGVTQSPTHLIKTRGQQVTLRCSSQSGHNTVSWYQQALGQGPQFIFQYYREEENGRGNFPPRFSGLQFPNYSSELNVNALELDDSALYLCASSFLAGGAYEQYFGPGTRLTVT.

The chain combines TRBV11-3 with TRBJ2-2; possible D gene TRBD2, 6 bases. With 1 base removed from V and 5 bases from J, the gap between germline ends came to 14 bases. The CDR3 sequence is 16 residues long. The germline V gene has CDR1 SGHNT and CDR2 YENEEA. CDR3: CASSLGLGRETGELFF. In nucleotides, the CDR3 is TGTGCCAGCAGCTTAGGATTGGGTCGGGAGACCGGGGAGCTGTTTTTT.

The chain employs TRBV19 and TRBJ2-7; possibly TRBD1 for D (6 bases). Trimming stripped 3 bases from V and 6 bases from J, with 18 bases between. This CDR3 comprises 15 residues. The V gene's germline CDR1 is LNHDA and CDR2 SQIVND (reference sequence). CDR3 amino acids: CASSIQLTGKGEQYF. The CDR3 nucleotides are TGTGCCAGTAGTATCCAATTAACAGGGAAAGGCGAGCAGTACTTC.

The chain uses TRBV30 and TRBJ1-5, with D perhaps matching TRBD1 (6 bases). CDR1 is GTSNPN and CDR2 is SVGIG in the germline V gene (reference sequence). This CDR3 has 13 amino acids. The V gene lost 3 bases and the J gene lost 10 bases, with 16 bases spanning the gap. The CDR3 spells CAWRAGGAGPQHF. The CDR3 nucleotides read TGTGCCTGGAGAGCGGGGGGCGCAGGACCCCAGCATTTT.

The chain employs TRBV4-2 and TRBJ1-3; D is unclear. Germline CDR1 is LGHNA and CDR2 is YNFKEQ. The CDR3 runs to 14 residues. V was shortened by 1 base and J by 4 bases, with 8 bases between the two germline ends. The CDR3 here is CASSQAPVGNTIYF. The CDR3 nucleotides read TGTGCCAGCAGCCAAGCCCCAGTCGGAAACACCATATATTTT.

The chain employs TRBV4-3 and TRBJ2-7; D possibly corresponds to TRBD1 (6 bases). V gave up 0 bases and J gave up 6 bases, with 12 bases separating them. This CDR3 region has 14 residues. CDR1 is LGHNA and CDR2 is YSLEER in the germline V gene. The CDR3: CASSQDAGVSEQYF. In nucleotides, the CDR3 is TGCGCCAGCAGCCAAGATGCAGGGGTGAGCGAGCAGTACTTC.

CDR3 region: CATAPGSSGPSTDTQYF. The CDR3 bases are TGCGCCACTGCGCCCGGATCTAGCGGGCCTAGCACAGATACGCAGTATTTT. The chain employs TRBV5-1 and TRBJ2-3, with 8 positions matching TRBD2. Losses at the gene ends were 9 bases for V and 0 bases for J; bases not matched to a gene: 15. The length of the CDR3 is 17 residues. Germline V gene data show CDR1 as SGHRS and CDR2 as YFSETQ.

This chain links TRBV4-1 with TRBJ1-6; D may be TRBD1 (6 bases). Trimming cost V 4 bases and J 7 bases, with 14 bases left between them. This CDR3 region has 15 residues. Looked up from germline, CDR1 is MGHRA and CDR2 is YSYEKL. CDR3 coding DNA: TGCGCCAGCAGCCCCTCTACAGGGAGAAATTCACCCCTCCACTTT. Encoded protein: CASSPSTGRNSPLHF.

The rearrangement links TRBV6-1 to TRBJ1-2; possible D gene TRBD1, 5 bases. The length of the CDR3 is 14 residues. V was trimmed by 1 base and J by 4 bases, leaving 10 bases between them. CDR1 MNHNS and CDR2 SASEGT come from the germline V gene. CDR3 sequence (DNA): TGTGCCAGCAGTGAAGGCGGGGGAGTCTATGGCTACACCTTC. Amino acids: CASSEGGGVYGYTF.

The chain joins TRBV2 to TRBJ2-5; 7 nucleotides line up with TRBD1. J lost 4 bases, V lost 0 bases, and 11 bases had no gene match. The CDR3 length is 17 residues. Germline CDR1 reads SNHLY; CDR2 reads FYNNEI. CDR3 region: CASSEALGTAKGETQYF. The CDR3 region has the DNA TGTGCCAGCAGTGAAGCGCTAGGGACAGCCAAAGGAGAGACCCAGTACTTC.

The chain recombines TRBV6-5 with TRBJ1-2, with 9 bases matching TRBD1. The ends lost 5 bases at V and 6 bases at J; junction bases unmatched: 7. The germline gives CDR1 MNHEY, CDR2 SVGAGI. This CDR3 spans 14 amino acids. In nucleotides, the CDR3 is TGTGCCAGCAGTAAGGGACAGGGATTCAATGGCTACACCTTC. Protein sequence: CASSKGQGFNGYTF.

This chain links TRBV9 with TRBJ1-4, with D perhaps TRBD1 (5 bases). The V gene lost 0 bases and the J gene lost 2 bases, with 5 bases spanning the gap. Germline V lookup: CDR1 SGDLS, CDR2 YYNGEE. CDR3 size: 14 residues. Here the CDR3 reads CASSVAGTNEKLFF. Written as DNA, the CDR3 is TGTGCCAGCAGCGTAGCAGGGACTAATGAAAAACTGTTTTTT.

This clone was detected only once. The rearrangement links TRBV5-4 to TRBJ2-6, with 10 bases aligning to TRBD1. The J segment lost 4 bases and the V segment lost 4 bases, leaving 8 bases of the junction unmatched. The germline V gene has CDR1 SGHNT and CDR2 YYREEE (reference sequence). CDR3 length: 17 amino acids. DNA for the CDR3: TGTGCCAGCAGCCCCCGGGACAGGGGACCCGGGGCCAACGTCCTGACTTTC. Amino acid sequence: CASSPRDRGPGANVLTF.

Worth noting for this clone: The junction departs from germline at one end; a sequencing error may be responsible. The chain is built from TRBV2 and TRBJ2-1; TRBD1 matches 7 bases. The CDR3 is 13 amino acids. Germline V gene data show CDR1 as SNHLY and CDR2 as FYNNEI. Here the CDR3 reads CASSEGQAHEQFF. CDR3 DNA sequence: TGTGCCAGCAGCGAAGGACAGGCCCATGAGCAGTTCTTC.

The genes are TRBV10-2 and TRBJ1-2; 8 bases map to TRBD1. The CDR3 spans 12 residues. Germline V gene sequence: CDR1 WSHSY, CDR2 SAAADI. With 5 bases clipped from V and 6 bases from J, the junction kept 2 bases outside the gene matches. In DNA form, the CDR3 reads TGCGCCAGCAGTTGGGACAGGAATGGCTACACCTTC. This codes for CASSWDRNGYTF.

In its sample, this clone was seen a few times. This rearrangement joins TRBV7-9 to TRBJ2-7, with 14 nucleotides matching TRBD2. CDR1 SEHNR and CDR2 FQNEAQ come from the germline V gene (reference sequence). The CDR3 consists of 15 residues. The J segment lost 7 bases and the V segment lost 5 bases, leaving 7 bases of the junction unmatched. CDR3 sequence reads: CASSPGLAGGGEQYF. DNA for the CDR3: TGTGCCAGCAGCCCTGGACTAGCGGGAGGAGGTGAGCAGTACTTC.

This chain joins TRBV10-2 and TRBJ2-1; TRBD2 might be the D (5 bases). CDR1 is WSHSY, CDR2 SAAADI, per germline. The length of the CDR3 is 12 residues. V dropped 7 bases and J dropped 2 bases, with 6 bases sitting between them. CDR3 protein: CASIGAYNEQFF. The CDR3 DNA is TGCGCCAGCATCGGGGCCTACAATGAGCAGTTCTTC.

This chain uses TRBV20-1 with TRBJ1-1, with 8 bases lining up with TRBD1. Losses at the gene ends were 6 bases for V and 6 bases for J; bases not matched to a gene: 3. CDR3 length: 11 residues. From germline, CDR1 is DFQATT and CDR2 SNEGSKA (reference sequence). CDR3 amino acids: CSAAQGAEAFF. Here the CDR3 DNA reads TGCAGTGCGGCACAGGGGGCTGAAGCTTTCTTT.

This rearrangement joins TRBV9 to TRBJ1-5; TRBD1 matches 9 bases. V shed 0 bases, J shed 6 bases, and the junction held 1 base outside the gene matches. CDR3 length equals 14 residues. The germline gives CDR1 SGDLS, CDR2 YYNGEE. The chain's CDR3 is CASSVGDRAQPQHF. The CDR3 nucleotides are TGTGCCAGCAGCGTAGGGGACAGGGCTCAGCCCCAGCATTTT.

The rearrangement uses TRBV25-1 and TRBJ2-2; 9 nucleotides match TRBD2. V shed 8 bases, J shed 6 bases, and the junction held 7 bases outside the gene matches. The CDR3 runs 14 residues. Germline V gives CDR1 MGHDK, CDR2 SYGVNS. This chain's CDR3 is CASGVGGRAGELFF. The CDR3 DNA reads TGTGCCAGCGGAGTTGGCGGGAGGGCCGGGGAGCTGTTTTTT. The full variable domain, rest sourced from reference TRBV25-1 and TRBJ2-2, is EADIYQTPRYLVIGTGKKITLECSQTMGHDKMYWYQQDPGMELHLIHYSYGVNSTEKGDLSSESTVSRIRTEHFPLTLESARPSHTSQYLCASGVGGRAGELFFGEGSRLTVL.

This chain links TRBV5-1 with TRBJ2-1; the match to TRBD2 covers 12 bases. Germline values: CDR1 SGHRS, CDR2 YFSETQ. The CDR3 runs 17 residues. The ends lost 0 bases at V and 10 bases at J; junction bases unmatched: 11. DNA of the CDR3: TGCGCCAGCAGCTTGGGGCTAGCGGGAGGGCCGGGGGAGGAGCAGTTCTTC. The encoded protein is CASSLGLAGGPGEEQFF.

There are a few counts of this clone. The gene calls are TRBV7-3 and TRBJ2-3; tentatively, D is TRBD2 (6 bases). Trimming pared 1 base from V and 5 bases from J, leaving 16 bases between. The CDR3 is made up of 16 amino acids. Germline CDR1 reads SGHTA; CDR2 reads FQGTGA. In DNA form, the CDR3 reads TGTGCCAGCAGCTTAAGTTTGTCTAGCGCGGAAGATACGCAGTATTTT. Its protein is CASSLSLSSAEDTQYF.

The chain is built from TRBV5-5 and TRBJ2-7; 10 nucleotides agree with TRBD1. The CDR3 loop spans 16 amino acids. Germline CDR1 reads SGHKS; CDR2 reads YYEKEE (reference sequence). The J segment lost 2 bases and the V segment lost 4 bases, leaving 9 bases of the junction unmatched. CDR3 loop: CASSRSGTGVTYEQYF. CDR3 DNA sequence: TGTGCCAGCAGCCGGTCGGGGACAGGGGTAACCTACGAGCAGTACTTC.

This clone was counted a single time. V gene TRBV19 combines with J gene TRBJ2-7; possibly TRBD1 for D (5 bases). This CDR3 contains 16 residues. Germline CDR1 LNHDA, CDR2 SQIVND (reference sequence). V was trimmed by 0 bases and J by 5 bases, leaving 17 bases between them. CDR3 loop: CASSIDHQGLWDEQYF. The CDR3 DNA is TGTGCCAGTAGTATAGATCACCAGGGCTTGTGGGACGAGCAGTACTTC. The whole variable domain, filled in from reference TRBV19 and TRBJ2-7, reads DGGITQSPKYLFRKEGQNVTLSCEQNLNHDAMYWYRQDPGQGLRLIYYSQIVNDFQKGDIAEGYSVSREKKESFPLTVTSAQKNPTAFYLCASSIDHQGLWDEQYFGPGTRLTVT.

The genes are TRBV6-6 and TRBJ2-5; D may be TRBD1 (6 bases). From germline, CDR1 is MNHNY and CDR2 SVGAGI (reference sequence). V was clipped by 8 bases and J by 1 base, with 14 bases between them. The CDR3 contains 14 residues. CDR3 sequence reads: CASRTAGAQETQYF. In DNA form, the CDR3 reads TGTGCCAGCCGTACTGCAGGGGCCCAAGAGACCCAGTACTTC.

CDR3 coding DNA: TGTGCCAGCAGCCCAAATCAGCGGGGCTTCTCCTACGAGCAGTACTTC. It encodes CASSPNQRGFSYEQYF. The V and J genes are TRBV7-9 and TRBJ2-7; TRBD2 aligns across 7 bases. Germline loops: CDR1 SEHNR, CDR2 FQNEAQ (reference sequence). CDR3 length: 16 residues. The trim removed 5 bases at V and 0 bases at J, leaving 10 bases unmatched.

This chain links TRBV10-3 with TRBJ2-7; 8 bases align to TRBD2. Germline lookup yields CDR1 ENHRY and CDR2 SYGVKD. J lost 3 bases, V lost 1 base, and 17 bases had no gene match. This CDR3 spans 19 amino acids. The CDR3 loop reads CAISEFMGLGLGSHYEQYF. In DNA form, the CDR3 reads TGTGCCATCAGTGAGTTCATGGGACTAGGGTTAGGGTCCCACTACGAGCAGTACTTC.

The rearrangement uses TRBV11-2 and TRBJ2-3; D possibly corresponds to TRBD2 (5 bases). Trimming shortened V by 3 bases and J by 4 bases, and 11 bases separated the two germline ends. The CDR3 is made up of 14 amino acids. CDR1 is SGHAT and CDR2 is FQNNGV in the germline V gene. The DNA for the CDR3 is TGTGCCAGCAGCTTGCTAGCAGACCCAGATACGCAGTATTTT. It codes for CASSLLADPDTQYF.

The chain joins TRBV5-6 to TRBJ1-5; tentatively, D is TRBD1 (5 bases). V shed 1 base and J shed 7 bases, with 12 bases lying between them. The CDR3 runs 14 residues. CDR1 is SGHDT, CDR2 YYEEEE, per germline. The CDR3 loop is CASSLSAGKQPQHF. The CDR3 nucleotides are TGTGCCAGCAGCTTGTCAGCAGGGAAGCAGCCCCAGCATTTT.

The chain uses TRBV29-1 and TRBJ1-2; 9 nucleotides line up with TRBD1. Trimming cost V 6 bases and J 4 bases; bases outside gene matches: 3. CDR1 is SQVTM and CDR2 is ANQGSEA in the germline V gene. This CDR3 comprises 12 residues. CDR3 sequence (DNA): TGCAGCGTCCCGGGACAGGGCTATGGCTACACCTTC. It yields the protein CSVPGQGYGYTF.